This T cell receptor beta chain emerged from a study of blood T cells in healthy people across ages. This clonotype was observed a handful of times. Primed by a sample-barcoded 5' primer and a J-beta primer mix, a second PCR proceeded for about 7 to 11 cycles. TCRdb passed the 5' RACE reads through MiXCR, listing each CDR3 protein once. The data contain over a million distinct CDR3 sequences, 20% to 25% of them singletons. V was pared by 5 bases and J by 5 bases, with 10 bases between. Germline-derived CDR1 and CDR2 are SGHAT and FQNNGV. The CDR3 is 13 amino acids. The same sample was also studied in work on T cells of mothers and their children.

The J gene is TRBJ2-1, the V gene TRBV11-2; possibly TRBD2 for D (5 bases). Sequenced sample: blood. The receptor was isolated from a girl aged 2-15 years in good health. The CDR3 sequence: CASSLATHNEQFF. Written as DNA, the CDR3 is TGTGCCAGCAGCCTAGCTACCCACAATGAGCAGTTCTTC.